This is a list of T cell receptor beta chains from one sample in a study of CD8+ T cells in alopecia areata. This table comes from immunoSEQ multiplex PCR, and its TCRdb copy is limited to in-frame clones, with some not included. The table has about 150,000 clones, about 87% seen once. The source material was CD8+ T cells sorted from blood, sampled at week 0. The source of these receptors is a human donor with alopecia areata. Both conserved end residues are part of each CDR3.

V gene: TRBV19
CDR3 protein: CASSIFHISYNEQFF

V gene: TRBV30
CDR3 protein: CAWSETQETQYF

V gene: TRBV19
CDR3 protein: CASSILPGLGQPQHF

V gene: TRBV9
CDR3 protein: CASSVEGLGVAYEQYF

V gene: TRBV2
CDR3 protein: CASTVAAGELFF

V gene: TRBV19
CDR3 protein: CASSAGTGGITEAFF

V gene: TRBV6-1
CDR3 protein: CASSEARSPRQGNYEQYF

V gene: TRBV4-1
CDR3 protein: CASSQEGASGRTDTQYF

V gene: TRBV7-9
CDR3 protein: CASRPGLGDQETQYF

V gene: TRBV13
CDR3 protein: CASSPFTGLAPSNEQFF

V gene: TRBV5-6
CDR3 protein: CASSRHTDFYEQYF

V gene: TRBV30
CDR3 protein: CAWSPKLAIDTQYF

V gene: TRBV23-1
CDR3 protein: CASSQSRGYSNQPQHF

V gene: TRBV11-2
CDR3 protein: CASSLGRDGSYNEQFF

V gene: TRBV5-1
CDR3 protein: CASSVGLEIDTQYF

V gene: TRBV29-1
CDR3 protein: CSVEVGELFF

V gene: TRBV27
CDR3 protein: CASRIPGPYNEQFF

V gene: TRBV27
CDR3 protein: CASSLSSYNEQFF

V gene: TRBV2
CDR3 protein: CASSGLDDEQFF

V gene: TRBV28
CDR3 protein: CASSLRDNEQFF

V gene: TRBV5-4
CDR3 protein: CASSLGGQVNEQFF

V gene: TRBV27
CDR3 protein: CASSLGSPGTGELFF

V gene: TRBV29-1
CDR3 protein: CSTDWTHGYTF

V gene: TRBV25-1
CDR3 protein: CASSESAGGYEQFF

V gene: TRBV2
CDR3 protein: CASSEGRGLPEVNEQFF

V gene: TRBV4-1
CDR3 protein: CASSQGEYEQYF

V gene: TRBV7-9
CDR3 protein: CASSLEVRAGSGNTIYF

V gene: TRBV4-1
CDR3 protein: CASSLLGSGPPGGTEAFF

V gene: TRBV29-1
CDR3 protein: CSVEPGYEQFF

V gene: TRBV4-2
CDR3 protein: CASSQGQRGETQYF

V gene: TRBV5-1
CDR3 protein: CASSLEQGMNTEAFF

V gene: TRBV9
CDR3 protein: CASSVDPGGNTEAFF

V gene: TRBV10-3
CDR3 protein: CAISESGGLETQYF

V gene: TRBV9
CDR3 protein: CASSVDGGGDTQYF

V gene: TRBV7-9
CDR3 protein: CASSDSPLTGNTGELFF

V gene: TRBV19
CDR3 protein: CASSMDSTYNEQFF

V gene: TRBV9
CDR3 protein: CASSVAGLAGSDTQYF

V gene: TRBV6-5
CDR3 protein: CASPGQSSYEQYF

V gene: TRBV19
CDR3 protein: CASAERPGAYNSPLHF

V gene: TRBV11-2
CDR3 protein: CASSLHQAGGTYNEQFF

V gene: TRBV27
CDR3 protein: CASTRGDEQFF

V gene: TRBV7-8
CDR3 protein: CASSLSEVHEQYF

V gene: TRBV10-1
CDR3 protein: CASSESLAGGINEQFF

V gene: TRBV6-5
CDR3 protein: CASSYSVLAGTDTQYF

V gene: TRBV5-6
CDR3 protein: CASRPWLRDGNTGELFF

V gene: TRBV27
CDR3 protein: CASSFSTQAYEQYF

V gene: TRBV27
CDR3 protein: CASSFNQETQYF

V gene: TRBV19
CDR3 protein: CASSMRGESSSYEQYF

V gene: TRBV19
CDR3 protein: CASSTAVGTGARETQYF

V gene: TRBV4-2
CDR3 protein: CASSQDGYEQYF

V gene: TRBV6-6
CDR3 protein: CASSYGVSGNYEQYF

V gene: TRBV27
CDR3 protein: CASRSSGVLAGELFF

V gene: TRBV9
CDR3 protein: CASSVAGASYEQYF